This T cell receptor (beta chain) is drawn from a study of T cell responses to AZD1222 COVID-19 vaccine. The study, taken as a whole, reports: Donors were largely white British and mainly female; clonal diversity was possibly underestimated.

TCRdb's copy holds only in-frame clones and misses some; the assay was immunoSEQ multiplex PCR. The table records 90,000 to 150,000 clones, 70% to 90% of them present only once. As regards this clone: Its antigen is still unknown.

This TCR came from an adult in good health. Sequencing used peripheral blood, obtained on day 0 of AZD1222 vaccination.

In DNA form, the CDR3 reads TGTGCCAGCAGTTTTGGACTAGTGTACGAGCAGTACTTC. It encodes CASSFGLVYEQYF. The chain combines TRBV12-3 or TRBV12-4 with TRBJ2-7; TRBD2 aligns across 7 bases. This CDR3 contains 13 residues. With 3 bases clipped from V and 4 bases from J, the junction kept 3 bases outside the gene matches.